The rows below give T cell receptor beta chains drawn from one sample of a study of control samples from healthy donors and cancer patients. The repertoire was sequenced with immunoSEQ multiplex PCR; TCRdb's copy has only in-frame clones and lacks some. The sample yields about 130,000 clones, about 92% seen once. Specimen: PBMCs. The receptors stem from a man in his forties or fifties with head and neck cancer. CDR3s include the opening cysteine and the closing phenylalanine or tryptophan. The D gene is left open where the match is weak. Not all rows give a size; the values are once, few, many and, for expanded clones, a class.

TRBV24-1	-	TRBJ2-1	-	CATSDLGGLQFF	TGTGCCACCAGTGATTTGGGGGGGCTGCAGTTCTTC
TRBV5-1	-	TRBJ2-7	TRBD2	CASSRLGAGSGAYEQYF	TGCGCCAGCAGCCGCTTGGGTGCGGGTAGCGGGGCCTACGAGCAGTACTTC
TRBV20-1	-	TRBJ1-1	-	CSAHRRGEAFF	TGCAGTGCTCATAGGAGGGGAGAAGCTTTCTTT
TRBV10-3	once	TRBJ1-4	-	CAISESGEKLFF	TGTGCCATCAGTGAATCAGGAGAAAAACTGTTTTTT
TRBV15	-	TRBJ2-5	-	CATSRAGGDETQYF	TGTGCCACCAGCAGAGCAGGCGGGGACGAGACCCAGTACTTC
TRBV7-2	-	TRBJ2-1	TRBD2	CASSLALLAGGYNEQFF	TGTGCCAGCAGCTTAGCCCTTCTAGCGGGGGGCTACAATGAGCAGTTCTTC
TRBV4-3	-	TRBJ2-5	TRBD2	CASSQDRSGGYQETQYF	TGCGCCAGCAGCCAAGATCGGAGCGGGGGGTACCAAGAGACCCAGTACTTC
TRBV7-2	-	TRBJ2-7	-	CASSLEGGPHYEQYF	TGTGCCAGCAGCTTAGAAGGGGGGCCTCACTACGAGCAGTACTTC
TRBV27	-	TRBJ1-5	-	CASSHGGGRAQHF	TGTGCCAGCAGCCACGGGGGTGGTAGGGCCCAGCATTTT
TRBV6-1	-	TRBJ2-2	-	CASSVTGTGNTGELFF	TGTGCCAGCAGTGTGACCGGGACGGGCAACACCGGGGAGCTGTTTTTT
TRBV30	-	TRBJ1-3	-	CAWAGLPSGNTIYF	TGTGCCTGGGCGGGCCTTCCCTCTGGAAACACCATATATTTT
TRBV20-1	few	TRBJ1-5	-	CSASQGLNQPQHF	TGCAGTGCTAGTCAAGGGCTTAATCAGCCCCAGCATTTT
TRBV5-1	-	TRBJ2-7	-	CASSLAGPGEQYF	TGCGCCAGCAGCTTGGCGGGTCCAGGGGAGCAGTACTTC
TRBV24-1	-	TRBJ2-5	TRBD2	CATSDPGTSGGHQETQYF	TGTGCCACCAGTGACCCCGGGACTAGCGGGGGGCACCAAGAGACCCAGTACTTC
TRBV10-1	few	TRBJ1-2	-	CASSESDSPYGYTF	TGCGCCAGCAGTGAGTCTGACAGCCCTTATGGCTACACCTTC
TRBV10-3	-	TRBJ1-5	TRBD1	CAISRQGVNQPQHF	TGTGCCATCAGTAGACAGGGAGTAAATCAGCCCCAGCATTTT
TRBV19	-	TRBJ1-1	-	CASSIDVGDTEAFF	TGTGCCAGTAGTATAGATGTAGGGGACACTGAAGCTTTCTTT
TRBV5-3	-	TRBJ2-1	-	CARSTGTPAYNEQFF	TGTGCCAGAAGTACCGGGACACCCGCCTACAATGAGCAGTTCTTC
TRBV6-5	-	TRBJ1-6	-	CASSYEPYNSPLHF	TGTGCCAGCAGTTACGAGCCTTATAATTCACCCCTCCACTTT
TRBV18	-	TRBJ1-1	-	CASSPGLTTEAFF	TGTGCCAGCTCACCAGGGTTGACTACTGAAGCTTTCTTT
TRBV24-1	-	TRBJ2-3	TRBD2	CATSDPSSGGTDTQYF	TGTGCCACCAGTGACCCATCTAGCGGGGGGACAGATACGCAGTATTTT
TRBV21-1	-	TRBJ1-1	-	CASSKRGSVLNTEAFF	TGTGCCAGCAGCAAACGGGGCAGTGTCCTGAACACTGAAGCTTTCTTT
TRBV2	-	TRBJ2-7	-	CASKAPLLEQYF	TGTGCCAGCAAAGCACCCCTTTTGGAGCAGTACTTC
TRBV7-8	-	TRBJ2-3	-	CATQDLSDTDTQYF	TGTGCTACACAGGACCTCTCAGACACAGATACGCAGTATTTT
TRBV7-3	-	TRBJ2-1	TRBD2	CASSPMVAAGSEQFF	TGTGCCAGCAGTCCAATGGTGGCAGCGGGGAGTGAGCAGTTCTTC
TRBV7-2	-	TRBJ2-2	-	CASSLTVTGELFF	TGTGCCAGCAGCTTGACTGTCACCGGGGAGCTGTTTTTT
TRBV6-2/TRBV6-3	-	TRBJ2-7	-	CASSYSAGYEQYF	TGTGCCAGCAGTTACTCAGCAGGCTACGAGCAGTACTTC
TRBV13	-	TRBJ2-6	TRBD1	CASTFRGDSSGANVLTF	TGTGCCAGCACCTTTAGAGGGGACAGCTCTGGGGCCAACGTCCTGACTTTC
TRBV2	once	TRBJ1-2	-	CASSQTRTQGYYGYTF	TGTGCCAGCAGCCAGACCCGCACGCAAGGTTACTATGGCTACACCTTC
TRBV24-1	-	TRBJ2-3	-	CATSGQRSTDTQYF	TGTGCCACCAGTGGCCAGCGATCCACAGATACGCAGTATTTT
TRBV27	-	TRBJ1-2	-	CASSSMVQGGGGYTF	TGTGCCAGCAGCTCTATGGTCCAGGGAGGGGGTGGCTACACCTTC
TRBV5-5	once	TRBJ1-2	-	CASSLQGQAYGYTF	TGTGCCAGCAGCTTGCAGGGGCAGGCCTATGGCTACACCTTC
TRBV6-5	-	TRBJ2-1	-	CASSNSQGYNEQFF	TGTGCCAGCAGTAACTCCCAGGGATACAATGAGCAGTTCTTC
TRBV2	-	TRBJ2-7	TRBD1	CASRRTGGDYEQYF	TGTGCCAGCAGGAGGACAGGGGGAGACTACGAGCAGTACTTC
TRBV7-2	-	TRBJ2-7	-	CASSAIPRQGKSEQYF	TGTGCCAGCAGCGCCATCCCCCGGCAGGGGAAAAGCGAGCAGTACTTC
TRBV5-5	-	TRBJ1-6	-	CASSALLRGSNSPLHF	TGTGCCAGCAGCGCCCTTTTGCGGGGAAGTAATTCACCCCTCCACTTT
TRBV5-1	-	TRBJ2-7	TRBD1	CASSPIGTGGSYEQYF	TGCGCCAGCAGCCCAATCGGGACAGGGGGCTCCTACGAGCAGTACTTC
TRBV7-9	-	TRBJ2-1	-	CASSLGSAGLNNEQFF	TGTGCCAGCAGCTTAGGGTCGGCAGGGTTGAACAATGAGCAGTTCTTC
TRBV27	once	TRBJ1-3	TRBD1	CASSLSGTGKANTIYF	TGTGCCAGCAGTTTAAGCGGGACAGGGAAAGCGAACACCATATATTTT
TRBV5-1	-	TRBJ2-7	-	CASSSDSTSYEQYF	TGCGCCAGCAGCTCGGACAGCACATCCTACGAGCAGTACTTC
TRBV6-5	-	TRBJ1-5	TRBD1	CASRLGQAINQPQHF	TGTGCCAGCAGGCTGGGACAGGCCATAAATCAGCCCCAGCATTTT
TRBV11-1	-	TRBJ1-1	-	CASSLATTGLVEAFF	TGTGCCAGCAGCTTAGCGACGACAGGCCTAGTTGAAGCTTTCTTT
TRBV5-4	medium-sized	TRBJ1-2	-	CASSGLGLEGYGYTF	TGTGCCAGCAGCGGGCTGGGGCTGGAAGGGTATGGCTACACCTTC
TRBV11-2	-	TRBJ2-3	TRBD2	CASSVGTSRGDTQYF	TGTGCCAGCAGCGTAGGGACTAGCCGGGGAGATACGCAGTATTTT
TRBV15	few	TRBJ2-3	TRBD2	CATSRESGGALDTQYF	TGTGCCACCAGCAGAGAGAGCGGGGGGGCTTTAGATACGCAGTATTTT
TRBV7-2	-	TRBJ2-3	TRBD2	CASSLRRGGTDTQYF	TGTGCCAGCAGCTTACGGCGGGGGGGCACAGATACGCAGTATTTT
TRBV29-1	-	TRBJ1-1	-	CSVENSGGVRTEAFF	TGCAGCGTTGAAAATTCAGGAGGGGTAAGGACTGAAGCTTTCTTT
TRBV11-2	-	TRBJ2-1	-	CASSLVFEQFF	TGTGCCAGCAGCTTAGTTTTTGAGCAGTTCTTC
TRBV5-4	-	TRBJ2-7	-	CASSLVPDSYEQYF	TGTGCCAGCAGCTTGGTGCCTGATTCCTACGAGCAGTACTTC
TRBV9	-	TRBJ1-5	TRBD1	CASSGDRGLNQPQHF	TGTGCCAGCAGTGGGGACAGGGGGCTGAATCAGCCCCAGCATTTT
TRBV27	-	TRBJ1-5	-	CASSLSRGGNQPQHF	TGTGCCAGCAGTTTGTCAAGGGGTGGCAATCAGCCCCAGCATTTT
TRBV5-6	-	TRBJ1-2	-	CASSETGGMGYTF	TGTGCCAGCAGCGAGACAGGAGGAATGGGCTACACCTTC
TRBV4-1	few	TRBJ2-7	TRBD1	CASSQDPADRREQYF	TGCGCCAGCAGCCAAGACCCCGCGGACAGGCGCGAGCAGTACTTC
TRBV12-3/TRBV12-4	-	TRBJ2-7	-	CASSSGPLHEQYF	TGTGCCAGCAGTTCGGGACCACTCCACGAGCAGTACTTC
TRBV6-1	-	TRBJ1-2	-	CASSDGGKDYGYTF	TGTGCCAGCAGTGACGGGGGCAAGGACTATGGCTACACCTTC
TRBV11-2	-	TRBJ2-7	-	CASSLELGTPSTRQYF	TGTGCCAGCAGCTTAGAATTGGGGACTCCTTCCACGCGGCAGTACTTC
TRBV4-1	once	TRBJ2-5	TRBD2	CASSPMPGLAGGFQETQYF	TGCGCCAGCAGTCCGATGCCGGGACTAGCGGGGGGATTCCAAGAGACCCAGTACTTC
TRBV5-4	-	TRBJ1-1	-	CASSLAPDTEAFF	TGTGCCAGCAGCTTGGCCCCGGACACTGAAGCTTTCTTT